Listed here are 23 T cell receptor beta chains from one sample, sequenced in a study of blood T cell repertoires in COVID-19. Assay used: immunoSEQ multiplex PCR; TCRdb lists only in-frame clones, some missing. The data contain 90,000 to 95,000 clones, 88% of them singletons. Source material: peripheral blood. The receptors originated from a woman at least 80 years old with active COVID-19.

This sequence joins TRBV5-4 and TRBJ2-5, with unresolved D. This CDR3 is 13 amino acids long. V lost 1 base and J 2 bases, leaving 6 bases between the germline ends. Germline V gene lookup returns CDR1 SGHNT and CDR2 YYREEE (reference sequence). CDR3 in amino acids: CASSLTVQETQYF. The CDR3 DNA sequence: TGTGCCAGCAGCTTGACTGTTCAAGAGACCCAGTACTTC.

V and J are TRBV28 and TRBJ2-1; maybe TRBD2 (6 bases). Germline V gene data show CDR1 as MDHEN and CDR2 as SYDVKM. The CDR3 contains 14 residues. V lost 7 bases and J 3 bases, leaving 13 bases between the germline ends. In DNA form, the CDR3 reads TGTGCCAGCATAGGAGGGTACCTCTACAATGAGCAGTTCTTC. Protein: CASIGGYLYNEQFF.

CDR3 residues: CASSVDGGSYNEQFF. For the CDR3, the DNA is TGTGCCAGCAGCGTAGACGGGGGGTCCTACAATGAGCAGTTCTTC. This chain connects TRBV9 to TRBJ2-1, with TRBD2 matching 7 bases. This CDR3 is 15 amino acids long. J lost 1 base, V lost 0 bases, and 1 base had no gene match. Germline values: CDR1 SGDLS, CDR2 YYNGEE.

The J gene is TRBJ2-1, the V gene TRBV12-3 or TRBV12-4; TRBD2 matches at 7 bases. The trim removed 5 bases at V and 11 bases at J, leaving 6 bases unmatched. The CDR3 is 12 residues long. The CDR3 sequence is CASSRIGGKQFF. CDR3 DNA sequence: TGTGCCAGCAGTCGGATCGGGGGGAAGCAGTTCTTC.

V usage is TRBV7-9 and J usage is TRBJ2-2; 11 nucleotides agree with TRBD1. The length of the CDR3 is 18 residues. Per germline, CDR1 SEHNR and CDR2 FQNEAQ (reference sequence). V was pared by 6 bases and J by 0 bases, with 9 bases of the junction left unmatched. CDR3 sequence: CASRISGTGGPNTGELFF. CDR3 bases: TGTGCCAGCAGAATCAGCGGGACAGGGGGTCCGAACACCGGGGAGCTGTTTTTT.

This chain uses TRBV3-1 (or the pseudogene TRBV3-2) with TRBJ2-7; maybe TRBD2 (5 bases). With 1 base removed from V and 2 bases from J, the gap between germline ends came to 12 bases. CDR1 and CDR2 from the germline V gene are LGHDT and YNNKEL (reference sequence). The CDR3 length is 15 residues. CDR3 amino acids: CASSQVLMRAYEQYF. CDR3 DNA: TGTGCCAGCAGCCAAGTCCTAATGAGGGCCTACGAGCAGTACTTC.

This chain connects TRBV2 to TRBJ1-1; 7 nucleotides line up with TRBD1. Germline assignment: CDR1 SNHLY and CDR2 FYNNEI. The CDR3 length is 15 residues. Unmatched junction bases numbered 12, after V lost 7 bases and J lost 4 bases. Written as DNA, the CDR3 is TGTGCCAGCACCCTCTTTGAGGGGGCAGCCACTGAAGCTTTCTTT. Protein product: CASTLFEGAATEAFF.

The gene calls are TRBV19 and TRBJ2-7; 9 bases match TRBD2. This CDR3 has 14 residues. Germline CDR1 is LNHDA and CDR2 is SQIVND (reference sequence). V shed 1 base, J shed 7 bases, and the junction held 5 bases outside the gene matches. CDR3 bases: TGTGCCAGTAGTATAGGACTAGCGGCCCAGGAGCAGTACTTC. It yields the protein CASSIGLAAQEQYF.

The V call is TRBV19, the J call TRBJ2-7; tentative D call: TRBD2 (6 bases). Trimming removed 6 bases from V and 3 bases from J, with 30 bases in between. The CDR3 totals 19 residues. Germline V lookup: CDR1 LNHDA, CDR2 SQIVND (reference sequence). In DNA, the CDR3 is TGTGCCAGTAGAGGCCGTGGGGCTAGCGCACCTCGAGGGAGCTACGAGCAGTACTTC. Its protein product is CASRGRGASAPRGSYEQYF.

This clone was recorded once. In DNA form, the CDR3 reads TGTGCCAGCAGTTACTCATTCCGGTTTCCGAATCAGCCCCAGCATTTT. Its translation: CASSYSFRFPNQPQHF. The chain links TRBV6-2 or TRBV6-3 to TRBJ1-5; D is uncertain. Germline CDR1 reads MNHEY; CDR2 reads SVGEGT. The CDR3 is 16 amino acids. Trimming cost V 0 bases and J 4 bases, with 13 bases left between them.

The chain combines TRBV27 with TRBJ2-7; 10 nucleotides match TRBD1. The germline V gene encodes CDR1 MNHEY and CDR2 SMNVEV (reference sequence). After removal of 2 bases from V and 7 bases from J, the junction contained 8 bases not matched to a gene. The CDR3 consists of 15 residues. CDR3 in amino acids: CASSLGGTGAWEQYF. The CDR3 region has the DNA TGTGCCAGCAGTTTAGGCGGGACAGGGGCGTGGGAGCAGTACTTC.

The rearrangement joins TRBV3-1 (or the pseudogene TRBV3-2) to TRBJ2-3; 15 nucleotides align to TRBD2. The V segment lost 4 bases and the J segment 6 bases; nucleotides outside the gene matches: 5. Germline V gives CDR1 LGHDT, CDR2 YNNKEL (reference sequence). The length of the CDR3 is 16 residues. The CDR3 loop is CASSPGLAGGRDTQYF. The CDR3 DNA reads TGTGCCAGCAGCCCGGGACTAGCGGGAGGTCGGGATACGCAGTATTTT.

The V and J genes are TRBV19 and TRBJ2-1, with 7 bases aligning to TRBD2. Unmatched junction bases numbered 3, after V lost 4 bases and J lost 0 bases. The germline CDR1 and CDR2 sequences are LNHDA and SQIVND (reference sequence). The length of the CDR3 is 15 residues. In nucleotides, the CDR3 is TGTGCCAGTAGTACGTCTAGCGGCTCCTACAATGAGCAGTTCTTC. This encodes CASSTSSGSYNEQFF.

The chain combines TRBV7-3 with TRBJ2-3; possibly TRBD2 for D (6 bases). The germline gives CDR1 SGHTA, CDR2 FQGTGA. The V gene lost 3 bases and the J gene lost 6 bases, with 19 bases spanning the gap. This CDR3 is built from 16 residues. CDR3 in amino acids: CASSLTRGRRVDTQYF. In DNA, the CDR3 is TGTGCCAGCAGCTTGACACGGGGTAGGAGGGTCGATACGCAGTATTTT. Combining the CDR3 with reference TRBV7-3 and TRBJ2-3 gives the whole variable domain GAGVSQTPSNKVTEKGKYVELRCDPISGHTALYWYRQSLGQGPEFLIYFQGTGAADDSGLPNDRFFAVRPEGSVSTLKIQRTERGDSAVYLCASSLTRGRRVDTQYFGPGTRLTVL.

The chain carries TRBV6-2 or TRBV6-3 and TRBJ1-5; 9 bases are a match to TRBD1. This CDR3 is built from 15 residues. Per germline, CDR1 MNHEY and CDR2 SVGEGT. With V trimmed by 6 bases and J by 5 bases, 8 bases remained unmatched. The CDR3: CASSRPGQGDQPQHF. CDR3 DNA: TGTGCCAGCAGCCGACCGGGACAGGGCGATCAGCCCCAGCATTTT.

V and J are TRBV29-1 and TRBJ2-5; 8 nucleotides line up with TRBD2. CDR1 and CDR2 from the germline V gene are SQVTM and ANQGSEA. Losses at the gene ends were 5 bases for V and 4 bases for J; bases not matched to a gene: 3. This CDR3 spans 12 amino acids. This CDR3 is CSVTGGVETQYF. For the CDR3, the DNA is TGCAGCGTTACGGGAGGGGTAGAGACCCAGTACTTC.

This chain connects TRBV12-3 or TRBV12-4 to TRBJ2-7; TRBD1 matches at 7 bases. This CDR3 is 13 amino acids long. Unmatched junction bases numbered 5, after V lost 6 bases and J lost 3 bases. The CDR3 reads CASSRQGGYEQYF. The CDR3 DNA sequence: TGTGCCAGCAGCAGACAGGGTGGCTACGAGCAGTACTTC.

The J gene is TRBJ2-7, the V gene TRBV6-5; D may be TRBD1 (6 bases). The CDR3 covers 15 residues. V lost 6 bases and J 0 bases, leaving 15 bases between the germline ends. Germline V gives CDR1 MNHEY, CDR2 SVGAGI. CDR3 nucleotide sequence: TGTGCCAGCAGGTTAAGGGGGTCGAGCTCCTACGAGCAGTACTTC. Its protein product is CASRLRGSSSYEQYF.

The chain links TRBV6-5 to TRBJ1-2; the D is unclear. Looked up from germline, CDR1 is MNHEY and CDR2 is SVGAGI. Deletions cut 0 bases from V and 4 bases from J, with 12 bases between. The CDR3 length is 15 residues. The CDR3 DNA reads TGTGCCAGCAGTTACTCGGGCCCGGCGGGCTATGGCTACACCTTC. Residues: CASSYSGPAGYGYTF.

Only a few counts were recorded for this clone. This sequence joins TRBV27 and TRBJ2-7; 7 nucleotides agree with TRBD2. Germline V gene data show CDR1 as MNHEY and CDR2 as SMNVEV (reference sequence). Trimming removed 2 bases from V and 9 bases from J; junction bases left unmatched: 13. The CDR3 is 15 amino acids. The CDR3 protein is CASSLGPGGASGQYF. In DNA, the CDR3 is TGTGCCAGCAGTTTAGGGCCGGGAGGAGCTTCGGGGCAGTACTTC.

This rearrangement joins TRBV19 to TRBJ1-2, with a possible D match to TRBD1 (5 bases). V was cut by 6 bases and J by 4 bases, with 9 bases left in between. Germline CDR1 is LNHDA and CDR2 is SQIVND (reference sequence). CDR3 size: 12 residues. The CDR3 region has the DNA TGTGCCAGTAGCAGGACACCCTATGGCTACACCTTC. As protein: CASSRTPYGYTF.

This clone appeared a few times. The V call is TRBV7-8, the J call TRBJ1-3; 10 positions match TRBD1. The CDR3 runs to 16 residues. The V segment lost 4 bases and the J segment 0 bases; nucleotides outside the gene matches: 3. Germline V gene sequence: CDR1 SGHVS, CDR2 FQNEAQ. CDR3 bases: TGTGCCAGCAGCTCCTGGGACAGGGGCTCTGGAAACACCATATATTTT. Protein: CASSSWDRGSGNTIYF.

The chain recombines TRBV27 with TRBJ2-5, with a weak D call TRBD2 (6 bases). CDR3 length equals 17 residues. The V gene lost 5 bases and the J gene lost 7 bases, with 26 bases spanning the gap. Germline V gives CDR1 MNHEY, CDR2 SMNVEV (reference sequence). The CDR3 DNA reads TGTGCCAGCAGTGAAAATGTATGGCCCGGACTCGGGGGGACCCAGTACTTC. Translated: CASSENVWPGLGGTQYF.